Listed here is a single TCR beta chain. Methods used by the authors: Researchers report that nucleated cell counts were estimated from reference gene primer amplification. Sequencing was performed with immunoSEQ multiplex PCR; in TCRdb, only in-frame clones are kept and a portion is missing. V and J calls and clone size are those listed in that table; D and trimming were worked out from the DNA. The sample lists some 140,000 clones, roughly 83% occurring once. V was pared by 1 base and J by 13 bases, with 20 bases between. CDR1 SGHRS and CDR2 YFSETQ come from the germline V gene. This CDR3 spans 15 amino acids. The data were obtained in a study of blood T cell repertoires in COVID-19.

The TCR sequence derives from a woman aged 60-75 years with acute or convalescent COVID-19. J is TRBJ1-4 and V is TRBV5-1; weak D call: TRBD1 (5 bases). Specimen: peripheral blood. The CDR3 here is CASSLTGAPYDSLFF. The CDR3 DNA is TGCGCCAGCAGCTTGACAGGCGCCCCGTATGATTCACTGTTTTTT.